This entry is about one T cell receptor (beta chain). Its antigen remains unknown. This sample is drawn from a study of T cell responses to AZD1222 COVID-19 vaccine. Whole-study findings and limits: Females outnumbered males among donors, who were mostly white British; clonal diversity was possibly underestimated. Regions 160-218 and 743-854 dominated among vaccine-associated CD4 TCRs spanning spike.

Libraries were prepared by immunoSEQ multiplex PCR; TCRdb keeps only in-frame clonotypes and omits some of them. The sample includes tens of thousands of clones, about 86% of them seen just once. This CDR3 contains 17 residues. The V gene's germline CDR1 is SGHDT and CDR2 YYEEEE. Trimming took 4 bases from V and 1 from J, leaving 21 bases between them. The specimen comprised peripheral blood, sampled on day 0 of AZD1222 vaccination. The chain has TRBV5-6 and TRBJ2-7; TRBD1 might be the D (6 bases). This sequence was found in an adult in good health. This chain's CDR3 is CASSPTYRTEGSYEQYF. The DNA of the CDR3 is TGTGCCAGCAGCCCTACCTATCGGACAGAAGGTTCCTACGAGCAGTACTTC.